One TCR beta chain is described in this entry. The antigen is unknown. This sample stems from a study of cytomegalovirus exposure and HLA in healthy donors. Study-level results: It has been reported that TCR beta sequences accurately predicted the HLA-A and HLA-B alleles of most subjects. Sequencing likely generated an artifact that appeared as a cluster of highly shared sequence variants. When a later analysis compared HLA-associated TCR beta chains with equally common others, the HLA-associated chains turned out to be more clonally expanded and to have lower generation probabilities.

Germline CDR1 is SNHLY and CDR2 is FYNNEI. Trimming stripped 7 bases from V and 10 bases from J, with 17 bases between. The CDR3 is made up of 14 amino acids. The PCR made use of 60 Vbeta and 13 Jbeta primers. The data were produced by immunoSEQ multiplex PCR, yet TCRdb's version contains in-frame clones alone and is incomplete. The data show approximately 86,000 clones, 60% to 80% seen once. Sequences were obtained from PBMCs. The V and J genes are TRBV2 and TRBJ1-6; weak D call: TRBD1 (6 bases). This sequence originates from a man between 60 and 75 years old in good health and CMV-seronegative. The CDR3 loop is CASTLYRAGSPLHF. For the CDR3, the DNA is TGTGCCAGCACCCTTTACAGGGCCGGGTCACCCCTCCACTTT.